This TCR beta chain was identified in a study of cytomegalovirus exposure and HLA in healthy donors. Use of 60 Vbeta and 13 Jbeta primers characterized the PCR. The method was immunoSEQ multiplex PCR; TCRdb's version includes in-frame clones alone and lacks a portion of them. Of 130,000 to 150,000 clones listed, around 81% are singletons. The CDR3 is made up of 16 amino acids. The V and J ends lost 4 bases and 1 base respectively, with 16 bases between them. CDR1 and CDR2 (germline): MNHEY, SMNVEV (reference sequence). Material for sequencing was PBMCs. The sequence was collected from a man in his forties in good health and CMV-seropositive. The chain uses TRBV27 and TRBJ2-5; maybe TRBD1 (5 bases). CDR3 loop: CASSYRSHQGQETQYF. The DNA of the CDR3 is TGTGCCAGCAGTTATCGGAGCCACCAGGGCCAAGAGACCCAGTACTTC.